These 4 T cell receptor beta chains originate from one sample sequenced in a study of TIL therapy for anti-PD-1-resistant metastatic lung cancer. This was the immunoSEQ v3 assay. The table came from immunoSEQ multiplex PCR; TCRdb's copy has only in-frame clones and leaves some out. The table lists roughly 92,000 clones, about two thirds of them singletons. This sample's time point: pre-treatment sample, taken before nivolumab and TIL therapy. The tumor samples were excised metastases, mostly pleural nodules or supraclavicular lymph nodes. Specimen: tumor tissue, collected at baseline. These receptors came from a person aged 25 to 85 with non-small cell lung cancer.

Only a few counts were recorded for this clone. The rearrangement links TRBV5-4 to TRBJ2-5; TRBD2 matches 8 bases. Germline lookup yields CDR1 SGHNT and CDR2 YYREEE (reference sequence). The CDR3 is 15 residues long. The ends lost 1 base at V and 4 bases at J; junction bases unmatched: 6. The CDR3 region has the DNA TGTGCCAGCAGCTTGCCCGGGACTAGTGGAGAGACCCAGTACTTC. It encodes CASSLPGTSGETQYF.

J is TRBJ2-4 and V is TRBV3-1 (or the pseudogene TRBV3-2); D remains unclear. V was trimmed by 2 bases and J by 2 bases, leaving 13 bases between them. This CDR3 region has 16 residues. Germline-derived CDR1 and CDR2 are LGHDT and YNNKEL (reference sequence). This CDR3 is CASSQKAQSTKNIQYF. CDR3 DNA sequence: TGTGCCAGCAGCCAAAAGGCCCAATCAACCAAAAACATTCAGTACTTC.

This clone showed up many times. This rearrangement joins TRBV4-2 to TRBJ1-2; D possibly corresponds to TRBD1 (6 bases). Trimming cost V 1 base and J 3 bases, with 15 bases left between them. The CDR3 contains 16 residues. Germline V gene lookup returns CDR1 LGHNA and CDR2 YNFKEQ. CDR3 protein: CASSQARRGADYGYTF. The CDR3 bases are TGTGCCAGCAGCCAAGCGAGGCGGGGGGCTGACTATGGCTACACCTTC.

The chain uses TRBV30 and TRBJ1-5; 7 bases map to TRBD1. J gave up 6 bases and V 1 base, and 3 bases lay outside the gene matches. The CDR3 consists of 13 residues. CDR1 is GTSNPN and CDR2 is SVGIG in the germline V gene (reference sequence). CDR3 region: CAWSGQGSQPQHF. In DNA, the CDR3 is TGTGCCTGGAGTGGACAGGGAAGTCAGCCCCAGCATTTT.